This T cell receptor beta chain was sequenced for a study of blood T cell repertoires in COVID-19. Sequencing was performed with immunoSEQ multiplex PCR; in TCRdb, only in-frame clones are kept and a portion is missing. The table includes almost 500,000 clones, about 88% detected once. This clone was seen a few times. This CDR3 has 11 residues. Trimming removed 7 bases at V and 16 bases at J, with 17 bases between. Germline V gives CDR1 MNHEY, CDR2 SVGAGI. The rearrangement joins TRBV6-5 to TRBJ2-4; D is perhaps TRBD2 (6 bases). The sequencing input was PBMCs or T cells enriched from blood (not recorded which). The receptor comes from a woman in her fifties or sixties who had recovered from COVID-19. CDR3 in DNA: TGTGCCAGCACCGGGACTTCCTTTCGCTACTTC. Translation gives CASTGTSFRYF.